Detailed here is one T cell receptor (beta chain). There is no known antigen for this receptor. No base-level quality is on record; no much larger clone is a single base apart. The germline V gene encodes CDR1 SGHDT and CDR2 YYEEEE. At the junction V is shortened by 2 bases and J by 4 bases, with 16 bases in between. The CDR3 spans 15 residues, from the cysteine through the phenylalanine. The retained sequence is limited to the CDR3, 45 bases, with the frame set at the first base. This sample stems from a study of regulatory T cells in long-lasting Graves disease (TCRdb year 2021). In the study overall: Antithyroid drugs had been taken for less than 3 months by newly diagnosed Graves' disease patients. The study was registered as a clinical trial and conducted in China. Peripheral blood TCR sequencing and RNA sequencing compared persistent Graves' disease patients with newly diagnosed Graves' disease patients. TCR sequencing covered around 13 persistent and around 20 newly diagnosed Graves' disease patients, some 33 samples in total.

Libraries were made using multiplex PCR. The sequencer listed for this sample is Illumina HiSeq 4000. TCR beta libraries were built with iRepertoire HTBI primers and Arm-PCR amplification of CDR3 regions. Before sequencing, the PCR products went through gel purification. As for the authors' bioinformatics: Across samples, fewer than 70 TRBV and 13 to 15 TRBJ segments were identified and used for gene usage analysis of CDR3 amino acid clonotypes. Filtered high-quality paired reads were merged into contigs using COPE and FqMerger. Contigs were aligned with BLAST to IMGT TRBV, TRBD and TRBJ reference genes, and CDR3 was defined per IMGT. Any clonotype with a frequency above 0.1% was counted as a highly expanded clone. Shannon entropy served as the measure of repertoire diversity, while the Gini coefficient captured V-J evenness. Clonotypes shared by more than one individual were considered public. TCRdb's own reprocessing of the public reads used fastp at Q25 and MiXCR and kept productive beta chains. Duplicate CDR3 protein sequences are folded into a single record with the most common DNA and genes. The V and J calls were determined by TCRdb, not by the authors. The table for this sample lists about 560,000 distinct CDR3 sequences; approximately 16% of them were counted only once. The top ten hold more than 10% of the sample.

The time point tag for this specimen amounts to: newly diagnosed GD, antithyroid drugs for less than 3 months. For both TCR sequencing and RNA sequencing, RNA was extracted from PBMCs in TRIzol. Graves' disease was diagnosed according to American Thyroid Association guidelines. Patients for the study were recruited at an endocrinology department in Xi'an, China. Each patient gave 8.5 to 9.5 milliliters of peripheral blood, collected in an EDTA anticoagulant tube. PBMCs were isolated by Ficoll Paque Plus density gradient separation without further T cell sorting. An Agilent 2100 Bioanalyzer and agarose gel were used to check RNA quality, while a NanoDrop 2000 measured RNA concentration. Results the study describes overall, beyond this receptor: A larger number of public clonotypes was shared among persistent patients (around 2,500) than among newly diagnosed patients (around 890). Compared with newly diagnosed patients, patients with persistent Graves' disease had lower TCR Shannon entropy and fewer highly expanded clones, which suggests clonal expansion. Peripheral blood alone was examined, since thyroid tissue, which constituted the primary lesion, could not be accessed. The authors noted that the small sample size was a limitation that may lower accuracy. Sequencing and analysis were limited to the TCR beta chain. Preferential use of TRBV28, TRBJ1-2 and TRBJ2-5 was observed in persistent disease, whereas TRBV20-1 and TRBJ2-1 were favored in newly diagnosed disease.

The same sample was also studied in work on T cells in Graves' hyperthyroidism and ophthalmopathy. The second study reports: Stable Graves' hyperthyroidism was defined as no progression to ophthalmopathy during 18 months of follow-up. Hyperthyroidism patients were newly diagnosed, with disease duration under 2 months, and aged 18 to 65 years. Exclusion was applied to patients with uncontrolled infections, other autoimmune diseases, pregnancy or lactation. Diagnoses relied on clinical symptoms, serum thyroxine and TRAb, thyroid ultrasound and orbital computed tomography. The TCR CDR3 was subjected to a first round of RT-PCR using the HTBI primer set and the Qiagen OneStep RT-PCR kit. Most expanded thyroid clonotypes (frequency above 0.001) were also detected in blood, suggesting blood repertoires may reflect thyroid immune responses. A 13 V-J signature model separated ophthalmopathy from stable hyperthyroidism, with 87.88% sensitivity and roughly 81% specificity in cross-validation and 80%/75% in testing. In validation, the model predicted progression to ophthalmopathy a median of approximately 6.3 months before onset, with roughly 70% sensitivity and nearly 75% specificity. TCR V-J signatures able to tell the groups apart were searched for in a discovery cohort of more than 90 patients, of whom over 40 had Graves' ophthalmopathy and more than 55 had stable Graves' hyperthyroidism. An independent validation cohort of some 18 hyperthyroidism patients and over 15 patients who later progressed to ophthalmopathy tested prospective prediction of ophthalmopathy. The 75 to 100 discovery patients were divided at random into training and test sets in a 7:3 ratio. In more than 5 Graves' hyperthyroidism patients, the study also compared T-cell repertoires from thyroid tissue with T-cell repertoires from blood. Once sampling was done, hyperthyroidism patients were given methimazole at a starting dose of 30 mg daily, whereas ophthalmopathy patients were given high-dose intravenous methylprednisolone. The libraries were constructed in a second round of multiplex PCR and then size-selected and purified. Sequencing of the libraries was done on an Illumina HiSeq2000 using paired-end 100 bp reads. SOAPnuke was used to process the raw data, with reads discarded if the reads contained adapters or uncalled bases, had a mean Phred below 15, or lacked an exact constant-primer or identifier match. High-quality paired reads were merged with COPE v1.2.5, and unique nucleotide sequences were defined as clonotypes. MiTCR v1.1 was used to align clonotypes to the IMGT TRBV, TRBD and TRBJ reference segments. Only V-J combinations with frequency above 0.0001, covering about 99% of repertoires, were analysed. A TCS score was defined as the ratio of F50 (clonal expansion) to E x V (chaos), with BLOSUM62-based TCRdist applied between CDR3 peptides within each V-J. Welch's t-statistics and random forest reduced fewer than 550 V-J features to 13, which were used in a naive Bayes classifier (R e1071). Sample size was not statistically predetermined, and blinding of investigators to group allocation was not performed. The paper describes TCR Vbeta CDR3 sequencing of fewer than 150 peripheral blood samples, made up of 43 ophthalmopathy patients, around 78 hyperthyroidism patients and roughly 17 progressor patients.

Recombination joined TRBV5-6 with TRBJ2-7; D gene: possibly TRBD2, on 5 matching bases. Sequenced here: peripheral blood mononuclear cells (PBMCs), sampled at new diagnosis, from a patient treated with antithyroid drugs. This sequence was found in a man between 18 and 29 years old with Graves disease. Donor details come from another sample of the same person, matched by shared clones. The CDR3: CASSFPSGKWYEQYF. The bases are TGTGCCAGCAGCTTTCCCTCCGGGAAGTGGTACGAGCAGTACTTC.